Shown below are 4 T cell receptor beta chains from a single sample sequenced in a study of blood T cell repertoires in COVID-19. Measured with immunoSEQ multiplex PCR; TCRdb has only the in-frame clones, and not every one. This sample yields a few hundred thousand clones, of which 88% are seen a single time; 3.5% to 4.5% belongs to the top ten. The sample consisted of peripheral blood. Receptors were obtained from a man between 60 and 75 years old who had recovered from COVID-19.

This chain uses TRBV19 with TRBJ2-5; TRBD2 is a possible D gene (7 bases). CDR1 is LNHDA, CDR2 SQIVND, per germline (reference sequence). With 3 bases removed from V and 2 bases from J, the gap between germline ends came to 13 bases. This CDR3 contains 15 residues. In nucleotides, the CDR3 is TGTGCCAGTAGTATCACCGGGGGGCTTCAAGAGACCCAGTACTTC. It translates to CASSITGGLQETQYF.

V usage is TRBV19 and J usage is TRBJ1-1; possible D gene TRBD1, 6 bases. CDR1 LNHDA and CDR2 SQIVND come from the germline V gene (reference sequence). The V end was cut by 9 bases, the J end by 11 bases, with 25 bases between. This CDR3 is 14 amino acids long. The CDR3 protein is CASQGLGDFLVAFF. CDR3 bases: TGTGCCAGCCAGGGGCTCGGAGATTTCTTAGTGGCTTTCTTT.

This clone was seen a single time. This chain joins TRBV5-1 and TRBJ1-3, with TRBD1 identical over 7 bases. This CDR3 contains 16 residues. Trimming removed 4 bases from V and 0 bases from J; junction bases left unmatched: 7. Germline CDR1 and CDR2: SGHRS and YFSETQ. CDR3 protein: CASSAGDRSSGNTIYF. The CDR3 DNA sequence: TGCGCCAGCAGCGCTGGGGACAGAAGCTCTGGAAACACCATATATTTT.

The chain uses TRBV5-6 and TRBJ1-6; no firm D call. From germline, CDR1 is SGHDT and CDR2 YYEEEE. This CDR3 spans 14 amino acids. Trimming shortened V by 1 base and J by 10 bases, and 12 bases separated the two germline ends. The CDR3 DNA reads TGTGCCAGCAGCTTGACCTTAAGCGGGTCACCCCTCCACTTT. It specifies CASSLTLSGSPLHF.